These 8 T cell receptor beta chains were sequenced from one sample in a study of T cells in Graves' hyperthyroidism and ophthalmopathy. Researchers took RNA transcripts and amplified the TCR beta CDR3 regions from them. In the first-round RT-PCR of the TCR CDR3, the HTBI primer set was used. TCRdb independently ran MiXCR on the multiplex PCR reads; one entry per CDR3 protein. The sample consists of under 300,000 distinct CDR3 sequences, around 15% of them appearing once. The sequenced sample was blood. Source of these receptors: a woman aged 45-60 years with Graves' hyperthyroidism that later progressed to Graves' ophthalmopathy.

This clonotype was seen ten or more times. The J gene is TRBJ2-7, the V gene TRBV18; tentatively, D is TRBD1 (6 bases). Germline CDR1 reads KGHSH; CDR2 reads LQKENI. The V gene lost 3 bases and the J gene lost 5 bases, with 17 bases spanning the gap. The CDR3 has 15 amino acids. CDR3 region: CASSPFMGAGDEQYF. CDR3 coding DNA: TGTGCCAGCTCACCCTTCATGGGGGCAGGCGACGAGCAGTACTTC.

This clonotype was counted at least ten times. The DNA for the CDR3 is TGCAGCGTTGAAGAAATGGGTCTCGGTGAAGCTTTCTTT. Encoded protein: CSVEEMGLGEAFF. V is TRBV29-1 and J is TRBJ1-1, with D hard to call. V was cut by 0 bases and J by 7 bases, with 12 bases left in between. Per germline, CDR1 SQVTM and CDR2 ANQGSEA. This CDR3 has 13 amino acids. The complete variable domain, with remaining parts taken from reference TRBV29-1 and TRBJ1-1, reads SAVISQKPSRDICQRGTSLTIQCQVDSQVTMMFWYRQQPGQSLTLIATANQGSEATYESGFVIDKFPISRPNLTFSTLTVSNMSPEDSSIYLCSVEEMGLGEAFFGQGTRLTVV.

The CDR3 spells CASSPNGGQTSYEQYF. CDR3 DNA sequence: TGTGCCAGCAGTCCAAACGGGGGACAGACCTCCTACGAGCAGTACTTC. The rearrangement joins TRBV7-6 to TRBJ2-7; perhaps TRBD1 as D (7 bases). The CDR3 has 16 residues. Looked up from germline, CDR1 is SGHVS and CDR2 is FNYEAQ. The V and J ends lost 6 bases and 0 bases respectively, with 18 bases between them.

For this clonotype: This may come from a read error, since a much larger clone is one base off. The chain uses TRBV29-1 and TRBJ2-3; D might be TRBD2 (6 bases). This CDR3 is built from 16 residues. The V and J ends lost 7 bases and 0 bases respectively, with 20 bases between them. The V gene's germline CDR1 is SQVTM and CDR2 ANQGSEA. CDR3 sequence: CSALVGGLTSTDTQYF. The CDR3 bases are TGCAGCGCGTTAGTGGGAGGACTAACTAGCACAGATACGCAGTATTTT.

There are a few counts of this clonotype. This may come from a read error, since a much larger clone is one base off. CDR3 protein: CAPSGRGPYEQYF. The CDR3 DNA sequence: TGTGCCCCCTCCGGCAGGGGACCCTACGAGCAGTACTTC. The chain has TRBV27 and TRBJ2-7; tentatively, D is TRBD1 (6 bases). The CDR3 contains 13 residues. V was shortened by 11 bases and J by 2 bases, with 16 bases between the two germline ends. CDR1 is MNHEY and CDR2 is SMNVEV in the germline V gene (reference sequence).

There are many counts of this clonotype. The chain carries TRBV30 and TRBJ2-5, with D uncertain. V was clipped by 3 bases and J by 4 bases, with 6 bases between them. Germline lookup yields CDR1 GTSNPN and CDR2 SVGIG (reference sequence). The CDR3 extends over 11 amino acids. This CDR3 is CAWSEVETQYF. In nucleotides, the CDR3 is TGTGCCTGGAGCGAAGTAGAGACCCAGTACTTC. Full variable domain (rest looked up from reference TRBV30 and TRBJ2-5): SQTIHQWPATLVQPVGSPLSLECTVEGTSNPNLYWYRQAAGRGLQLLFYSVGIGQISSEVPQNLSASRPQDRQFILSSKKLLLSDSGFYLCAWSEVETQYFGPGTRLLVL.

This clonotype occurred many times. V and J are TRBV28 and TRBJ2-2; unclear D gene. The CDR3 covers 15 residues. V lost 3 bases and J 5 bases, leaving 13 bases between the germline ends. The germline CDR1 and CDR2 sequences are MDHEN and SYDVKM. The CDR3 sequence is CASSFGPWRTGELFF. The CDR3, as DNA: TGTGCCAGCAGTTTCGGCCCCTGGAGAACCGGGGAGCTGTTTTTT.

This clonotype has at least ten counts. CDR3 in amino acids: CASSLVGGHRSYNEQFF. CDR3 DNA sequence: TGTGCCAGCAGCTTGGTAGGGGGGCATCGCTCCTACAATGAGCAGTTCTTC. The chain links TRBV5-6 to TRBJ2-1; D is tentatively TRBD1 or TRBD2 (6 bases each). V was trimmed by 0 bases and J by 0 bases, leaving 13 bases between them. CDR3 size: 17 residues. The germline gives CDR1 SGHDT, CDR2 YYEEEE.